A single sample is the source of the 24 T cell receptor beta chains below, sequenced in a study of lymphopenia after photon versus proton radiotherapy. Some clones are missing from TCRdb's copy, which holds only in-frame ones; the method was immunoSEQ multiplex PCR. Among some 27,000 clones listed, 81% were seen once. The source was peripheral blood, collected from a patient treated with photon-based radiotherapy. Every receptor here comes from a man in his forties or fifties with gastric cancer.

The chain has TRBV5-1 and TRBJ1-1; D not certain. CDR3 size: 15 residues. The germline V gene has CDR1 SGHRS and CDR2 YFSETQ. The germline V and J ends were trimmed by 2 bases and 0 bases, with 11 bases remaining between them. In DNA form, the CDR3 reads TGCGCCAGCAGCTTTGCACAGCTAATGAACACTGAAGCTTTCTTT. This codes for CASSFAQLMNTEAFF.

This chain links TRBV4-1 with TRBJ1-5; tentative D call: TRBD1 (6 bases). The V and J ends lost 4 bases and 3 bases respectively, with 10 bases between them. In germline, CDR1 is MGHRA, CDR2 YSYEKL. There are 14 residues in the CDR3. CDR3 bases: TGCGCCAGCAGCCCGGGACACACCAATCAGCCCCAGCATTTT. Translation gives CASSPGHTNQPQHF.

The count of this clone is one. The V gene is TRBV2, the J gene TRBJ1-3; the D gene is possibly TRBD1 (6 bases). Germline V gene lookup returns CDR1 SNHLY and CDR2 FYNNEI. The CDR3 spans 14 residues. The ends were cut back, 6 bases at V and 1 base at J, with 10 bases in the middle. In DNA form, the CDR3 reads TGTGCCAGCAGACAGGGAAGATCTGGAAACACCATATATTTT. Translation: CASRQGRSGNTIYF.

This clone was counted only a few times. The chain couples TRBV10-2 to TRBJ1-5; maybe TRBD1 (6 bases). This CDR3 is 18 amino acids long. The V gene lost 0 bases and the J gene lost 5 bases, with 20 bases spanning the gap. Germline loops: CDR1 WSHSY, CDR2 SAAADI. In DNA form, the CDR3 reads TGCGCCAGCAGTGAGTCGAAATTGGCGACAGGTAGGGATCAGCCCCAGCATTTT. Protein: CASSESKLATGRDQPQHF.

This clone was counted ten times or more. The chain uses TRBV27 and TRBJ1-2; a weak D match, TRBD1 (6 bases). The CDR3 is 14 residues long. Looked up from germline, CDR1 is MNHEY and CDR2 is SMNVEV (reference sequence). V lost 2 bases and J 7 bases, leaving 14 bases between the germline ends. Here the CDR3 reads CASSLRGVESGYTF. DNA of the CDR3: TGTGCCAGCAGTTTAAGGGGGGTTGAAAGTGGCTACACCTTC.

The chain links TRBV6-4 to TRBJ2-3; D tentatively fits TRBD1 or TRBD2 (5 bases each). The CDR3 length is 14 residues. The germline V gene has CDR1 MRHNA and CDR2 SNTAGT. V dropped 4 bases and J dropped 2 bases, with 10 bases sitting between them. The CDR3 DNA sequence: TGTGCCAGCAGTGGAGGGGATGTCACAGATACGCAGTATTTT. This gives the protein CASSGGDVTDTQYF.

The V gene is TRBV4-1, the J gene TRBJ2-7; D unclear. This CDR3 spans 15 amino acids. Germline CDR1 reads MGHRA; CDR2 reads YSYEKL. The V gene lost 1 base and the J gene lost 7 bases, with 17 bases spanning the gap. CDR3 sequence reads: CASSQVRATTPEQYF. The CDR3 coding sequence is TGCGCCAGCAGCCAAGTACGGGCGACAACCCCGGAGCAGTACTTC.

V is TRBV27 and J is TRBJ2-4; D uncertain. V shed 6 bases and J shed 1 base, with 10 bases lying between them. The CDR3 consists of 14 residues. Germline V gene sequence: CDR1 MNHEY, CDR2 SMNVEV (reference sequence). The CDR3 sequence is CASSGRLAKNIQYF. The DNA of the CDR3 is TGTGCCAGCAGCGGCCGATTGGCCAAAAACATTCAGTACTTC.

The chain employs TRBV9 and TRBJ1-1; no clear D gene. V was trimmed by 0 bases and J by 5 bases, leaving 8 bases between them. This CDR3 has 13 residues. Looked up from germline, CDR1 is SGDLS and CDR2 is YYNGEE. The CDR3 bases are TGTGCCAGCAGCGTAGGGGCGGGGACTGAAGCTTTCTTT. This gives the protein CASSVGAGTEAFF.

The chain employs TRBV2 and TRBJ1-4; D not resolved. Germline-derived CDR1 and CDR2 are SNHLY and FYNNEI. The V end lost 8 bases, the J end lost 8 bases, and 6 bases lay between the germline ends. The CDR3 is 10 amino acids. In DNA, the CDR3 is TGTGCCAGCCGATTCGAAAAACTGTTTTTT. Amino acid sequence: CASRFEKLFF. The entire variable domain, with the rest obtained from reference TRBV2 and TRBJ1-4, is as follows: EPEVTQTPSHQVTQMGQEVILRCVPISNHLYFYWYRQILGQKVEFLVSFYNNEISEKSEIFDDQFSVERPDGSNFTLKIRSTKLEDSAMYFCASRFEKLFFGSGTQLSVL.

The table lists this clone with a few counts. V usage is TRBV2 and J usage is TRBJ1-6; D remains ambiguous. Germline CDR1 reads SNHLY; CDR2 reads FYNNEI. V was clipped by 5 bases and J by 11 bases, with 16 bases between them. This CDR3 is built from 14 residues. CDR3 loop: CASSSYPGITPLHF. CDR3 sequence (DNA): TGTGCCAGCAGTTCATACCCAGGAATTACACCCCTCCACTTT. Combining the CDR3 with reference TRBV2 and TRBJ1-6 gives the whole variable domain EPEVTQTPSHQVTQMGQEVILRCVPISNHLYFYWYRQILGQKVEFLVSFYNNEISEKSEIFDDQFSVERPDGSNFTLKIRSTKLEDSAMYFCASSSYPGITPLHFGNGTRLTVT.

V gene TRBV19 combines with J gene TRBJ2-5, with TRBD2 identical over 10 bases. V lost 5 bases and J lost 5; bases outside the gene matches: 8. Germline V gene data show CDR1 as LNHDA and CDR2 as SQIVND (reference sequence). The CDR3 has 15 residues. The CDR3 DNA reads TGTGCCAGTAGTCAGGTAGCGGGGGGAGTCGAGACCCAGTACTTC. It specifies CASSQVAGGVETQYF.

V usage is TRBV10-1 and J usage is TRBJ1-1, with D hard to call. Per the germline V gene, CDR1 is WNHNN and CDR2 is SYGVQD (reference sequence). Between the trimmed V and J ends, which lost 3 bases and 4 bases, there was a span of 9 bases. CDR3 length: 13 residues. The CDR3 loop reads CASSDGRTTEAFF. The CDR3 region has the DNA TGCGCCAGCAGTGATGGTAGGACCACTGAAGCTTTCTTT.

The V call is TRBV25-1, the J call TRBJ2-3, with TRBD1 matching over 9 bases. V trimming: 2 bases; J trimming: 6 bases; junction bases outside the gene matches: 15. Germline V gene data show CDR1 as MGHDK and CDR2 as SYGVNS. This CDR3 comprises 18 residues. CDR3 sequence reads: CASSETTAGTGFRDTQYF. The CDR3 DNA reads TGTGCCAGCAGTGAAACAACCGCCGGGACAGGGTTCCGTGATACGCAGTATTTT.

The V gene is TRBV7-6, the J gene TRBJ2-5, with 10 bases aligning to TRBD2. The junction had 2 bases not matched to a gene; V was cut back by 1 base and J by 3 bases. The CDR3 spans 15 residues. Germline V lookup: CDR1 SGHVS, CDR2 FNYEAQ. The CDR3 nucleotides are TGTGCCAGCAGCTTAGGGACTAGCGGTGAAGAGACCCAGTACTTC. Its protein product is CASSLGTSGEETQYF.

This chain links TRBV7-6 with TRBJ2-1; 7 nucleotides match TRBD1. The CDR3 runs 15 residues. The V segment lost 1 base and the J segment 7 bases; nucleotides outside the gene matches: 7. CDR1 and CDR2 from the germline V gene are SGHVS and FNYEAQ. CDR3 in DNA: TGTGCCAGCAGCTTAGACGACAGGGTGGGGAATGAGCAGTTCTTC. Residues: CASSLDDRVGNEQFF. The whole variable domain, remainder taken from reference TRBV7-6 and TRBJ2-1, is GAGVSQSPRYKVTKRGQDVALRCDPISGHVSLYWYRQALGQGPEFLTYFNYEAQQDKSGLPNDRFSAERPEGSISTLTIQRTEQRDSAMYRCASSLDDRVGNEQFFGPGTRLTVL.

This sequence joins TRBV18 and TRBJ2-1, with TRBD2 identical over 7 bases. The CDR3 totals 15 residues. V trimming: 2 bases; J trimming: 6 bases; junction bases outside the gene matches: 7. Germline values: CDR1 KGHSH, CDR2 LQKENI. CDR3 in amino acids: CASSPVGGGLNEQFF. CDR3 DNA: TGTGCCAGCTCACCAGTTGGGGGGGGTCTCAATGAGCAGTTCTTC.

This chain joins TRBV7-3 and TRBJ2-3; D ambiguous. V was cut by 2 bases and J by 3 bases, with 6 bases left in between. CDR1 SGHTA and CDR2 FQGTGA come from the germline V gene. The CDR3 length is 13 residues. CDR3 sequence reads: CASSLLLTDTQYF. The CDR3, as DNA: TGTGCCAGCAGCTTACTTCTTACAGATACGCAGTATTTT.

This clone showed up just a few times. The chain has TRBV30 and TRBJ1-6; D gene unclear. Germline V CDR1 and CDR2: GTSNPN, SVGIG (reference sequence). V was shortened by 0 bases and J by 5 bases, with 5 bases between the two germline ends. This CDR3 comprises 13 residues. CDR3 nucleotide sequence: TGTGCCTGGAGTGTATCAGATAATTCACCCCTCCACTTT. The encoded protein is CAWSVSDNSPLHF.

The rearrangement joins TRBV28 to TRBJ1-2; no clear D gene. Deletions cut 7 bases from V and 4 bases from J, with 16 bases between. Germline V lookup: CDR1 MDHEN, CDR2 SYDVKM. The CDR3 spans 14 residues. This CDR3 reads CASKRSPLGYGYTF. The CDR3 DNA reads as TGTGCCAGCAAACGGTCCCCTCTGGGCTATGGCTACACCTTC.

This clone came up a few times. The CDR3 DNA reads as TGTGCCAGCAGCGTAACTGGACAGGGGGCGAATGGAAACACCATATATTTT. Translation: CASSVTGQGANGNTIYF. This chain links TRBV9 with TRBJ1-3; TRBD1 matches 11 bases. CDR3 size: 17 residues. Trimming at V came to 1 base and at J to 3 bases, leaving 6 bases not matched to a gene. Germline lookup yields CDR1 SGDLS and CDR2 YYNGEE.

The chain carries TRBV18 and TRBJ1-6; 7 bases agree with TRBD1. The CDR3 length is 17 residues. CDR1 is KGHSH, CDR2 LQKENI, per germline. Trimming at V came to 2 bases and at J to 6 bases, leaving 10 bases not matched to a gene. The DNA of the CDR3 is TGTGCCAGCTCACCATTATCTAGCGGGACAGTTAATTCACCCCTCCACTTT. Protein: CASSPLSSGTVNSPLHF.

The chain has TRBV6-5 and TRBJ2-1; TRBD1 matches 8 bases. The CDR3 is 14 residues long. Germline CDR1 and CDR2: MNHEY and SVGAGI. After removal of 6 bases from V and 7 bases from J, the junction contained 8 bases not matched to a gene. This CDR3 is CASRVGQGRNEQFF. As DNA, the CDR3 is TGTGCCAGCAGGGTCGGACAGGGTCGGAATGAGCAGTTCTTC.

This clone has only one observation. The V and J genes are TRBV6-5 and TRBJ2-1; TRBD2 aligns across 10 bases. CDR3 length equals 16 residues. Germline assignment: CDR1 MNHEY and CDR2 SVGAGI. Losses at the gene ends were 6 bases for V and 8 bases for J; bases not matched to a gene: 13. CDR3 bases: TGTGCCAGCAGCTACGGGATCGAAGCGGGGGGGTATGAGCAGTTCTTC. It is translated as CASSYGIEAGGYEQFF.